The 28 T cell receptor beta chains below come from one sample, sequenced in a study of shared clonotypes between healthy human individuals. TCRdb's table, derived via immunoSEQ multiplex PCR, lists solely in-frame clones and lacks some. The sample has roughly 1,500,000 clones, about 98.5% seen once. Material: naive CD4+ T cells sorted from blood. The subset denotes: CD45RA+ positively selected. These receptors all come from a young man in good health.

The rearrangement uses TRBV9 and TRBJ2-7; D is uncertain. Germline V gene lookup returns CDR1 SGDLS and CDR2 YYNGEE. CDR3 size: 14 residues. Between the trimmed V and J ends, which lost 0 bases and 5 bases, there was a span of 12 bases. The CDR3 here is CASSVESRTDEQYF. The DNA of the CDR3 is TGTGCCAGCAGCGTAGAATCCAGGACCGACGAGCAGTACTTC.

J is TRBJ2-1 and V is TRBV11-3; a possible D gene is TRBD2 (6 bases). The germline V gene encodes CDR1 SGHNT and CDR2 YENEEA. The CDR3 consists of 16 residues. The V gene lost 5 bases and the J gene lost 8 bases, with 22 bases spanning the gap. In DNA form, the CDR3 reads TGTGCCAGCAGCACCCAAGCGGGTAGGCTAAGGGATGAGCAGTTCTTC. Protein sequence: CASSTQAGRLRDEQFF.

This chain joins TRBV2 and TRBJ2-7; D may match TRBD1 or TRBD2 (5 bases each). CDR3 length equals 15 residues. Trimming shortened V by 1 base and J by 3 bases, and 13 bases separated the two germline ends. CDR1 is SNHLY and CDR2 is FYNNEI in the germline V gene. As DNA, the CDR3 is TGTGCCAGCAGTGAAGGGGGACCTCTTTACTACGAGCAGTACTTC. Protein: CASSEGGPLYYEQYF.

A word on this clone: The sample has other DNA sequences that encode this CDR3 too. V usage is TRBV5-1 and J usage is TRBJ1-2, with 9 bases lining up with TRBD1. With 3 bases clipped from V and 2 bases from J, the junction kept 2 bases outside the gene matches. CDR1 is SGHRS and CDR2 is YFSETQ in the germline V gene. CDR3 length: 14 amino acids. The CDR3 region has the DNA TGCGCCAGCAGCTCACAGGGGGCGAACTATGGCTACACCTTC. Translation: CASSSQGANYGYTF.

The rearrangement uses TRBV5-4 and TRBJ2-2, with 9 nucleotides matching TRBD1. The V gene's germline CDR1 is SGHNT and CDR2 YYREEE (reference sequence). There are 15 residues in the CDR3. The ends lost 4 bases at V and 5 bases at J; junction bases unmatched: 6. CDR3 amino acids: CASSLDRGSTGELFF. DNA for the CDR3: TGTGCCAGCAGCCTCGACAGGGGGTCAACCGGGGAGCTGTTTTTT.

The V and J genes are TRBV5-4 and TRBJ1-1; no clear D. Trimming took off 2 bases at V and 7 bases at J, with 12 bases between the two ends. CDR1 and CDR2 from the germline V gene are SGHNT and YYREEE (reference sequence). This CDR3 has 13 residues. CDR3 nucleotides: TGTGCCAGCAGCTTCCCAGGAACAAGTGAAGCTTTCTTT. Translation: CASSFPGTSEAFF.

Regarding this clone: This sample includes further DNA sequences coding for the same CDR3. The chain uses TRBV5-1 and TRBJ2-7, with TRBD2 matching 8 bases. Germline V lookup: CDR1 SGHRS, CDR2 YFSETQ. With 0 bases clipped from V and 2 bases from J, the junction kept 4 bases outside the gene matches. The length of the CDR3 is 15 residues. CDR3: CASSLGLAGPYEQYF. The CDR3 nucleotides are TGCGCCAGCAGCTTGGGTCTAGCGGGCCCCTACGAGCAGTACTTC.

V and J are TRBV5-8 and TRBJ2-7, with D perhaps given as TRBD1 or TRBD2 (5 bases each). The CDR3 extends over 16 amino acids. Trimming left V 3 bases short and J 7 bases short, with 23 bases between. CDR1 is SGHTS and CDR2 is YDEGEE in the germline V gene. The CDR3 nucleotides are TGTGCCAGCAGCTCGGGCTTCCGAGCCAGGGCGGGTGAGCAGTACTTC. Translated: CASSSGFRARAGEQYF.

DNA for the CDR3: TGTGCCAGCAGTTACTCGGACGGTAGCACAGATACGCAGTATTTT. Protein product: CASSYSDGSTDTQYF. The V and J genes are TRBV6-5 and TRBJ2-3, with unresolved D. CDR3 size: 15 residues. Per germline, CDR1 MNHEY and CDR2 SVGAGI. The V end lost 0 bases, the J end lost 0 bases, and 7 bases lay between the germline ends.

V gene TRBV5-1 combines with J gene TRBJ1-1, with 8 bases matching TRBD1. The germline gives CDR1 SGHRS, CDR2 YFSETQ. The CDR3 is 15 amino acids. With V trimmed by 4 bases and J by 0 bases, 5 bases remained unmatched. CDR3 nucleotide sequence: TGCGCCAGCAGCGTACAGGGGGTGATGAACACTGAAGCTTTCTTT. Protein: CASSVQGVMNTEAFF.

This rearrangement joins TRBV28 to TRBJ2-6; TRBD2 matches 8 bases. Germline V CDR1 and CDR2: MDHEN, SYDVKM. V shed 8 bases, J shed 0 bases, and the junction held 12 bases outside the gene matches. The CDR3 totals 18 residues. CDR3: CASPWGTRLDSGANVLTF. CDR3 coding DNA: TGTGCCAGCCCTTGGGGGACTAGACTGGACTCTGGGGCCAACGTCCTGACTTTC. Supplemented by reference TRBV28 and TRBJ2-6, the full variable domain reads DVKVTQSSRYLVKRTGEKVFLECVQDMDHENMFWYRQDPGLGLRLIYFSYDVKMKEKGDIPEGYSVSREKKERFSLILESASTNQTSMYLCASPWGTRLDSGANVLTFGAGSRLTVL.

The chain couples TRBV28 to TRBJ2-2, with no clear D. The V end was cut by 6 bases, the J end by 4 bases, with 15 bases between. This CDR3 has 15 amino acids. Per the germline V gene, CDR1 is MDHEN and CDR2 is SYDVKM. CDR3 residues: CASSRAMGTTGELFF. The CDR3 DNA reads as TGTGCCAGCAGCCGAGCCATGGGAACCACCGGGGAGCTGTTTTTT.

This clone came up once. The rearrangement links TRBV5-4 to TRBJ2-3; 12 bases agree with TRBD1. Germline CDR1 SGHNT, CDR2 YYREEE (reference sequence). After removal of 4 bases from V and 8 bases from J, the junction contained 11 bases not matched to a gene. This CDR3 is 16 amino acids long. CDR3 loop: CASSRPGQGAEGTQYF. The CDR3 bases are TGTGCCAGCAGCCGACCGGGACAGGGGGCGGAGGGTACGCAGTATTTT.

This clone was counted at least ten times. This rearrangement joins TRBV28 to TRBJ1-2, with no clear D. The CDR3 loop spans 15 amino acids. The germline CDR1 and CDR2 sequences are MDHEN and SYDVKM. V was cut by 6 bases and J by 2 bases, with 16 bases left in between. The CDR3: CASSSPGTGNYGYTF. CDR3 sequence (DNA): TGTGCCAGCAGCTCTCCGGGAACGGGGAACTATGGCTACACCTTC.

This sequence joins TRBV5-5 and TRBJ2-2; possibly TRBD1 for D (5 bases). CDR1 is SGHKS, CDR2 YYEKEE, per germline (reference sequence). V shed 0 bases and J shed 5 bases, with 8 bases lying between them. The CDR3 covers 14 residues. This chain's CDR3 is CASSLGTRTGELFF. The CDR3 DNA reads TGTGCCAGCAGCTTGGGGACACGGACCGGGGAGCTGTTTTTT.

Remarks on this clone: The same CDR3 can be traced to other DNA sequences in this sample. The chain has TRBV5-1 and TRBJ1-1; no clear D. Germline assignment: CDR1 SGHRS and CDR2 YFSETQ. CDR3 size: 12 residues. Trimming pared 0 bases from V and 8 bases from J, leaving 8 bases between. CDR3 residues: CASSLDGNEAFF. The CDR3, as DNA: TGCGCCAGCAGCTTGGATGGGAACGAAGCTTTCTTT.

CDR3 amino acids: CASSVVDRGQDTQYF. CDR3 DNA: TGTGCCAGCAGCGTAGTAGACAGGGGGCAGGATACGCAGTATTTT. J is TRBJ2-3 and V is TRBV9, with 10 bases aligning to TRBD1. The V segment lost 0 bases and the J segment 6 bases; nucleotides outside the gene matches: 4. CDR1 is SGDLS and CDR2 is YYNGEE in the germline V gene. The CDR3 is 15 residues long. The whole variable domain, remainder taken from reference TRBV9 and TRBJ2-3, is DSGVTQTPKHLITATGQRVTLRCSPRSGDLSVYWYQQSLDQGLQFLIQYYNGEERAKGNILERFSAQQFPDLHSELNLSSLELGDSALYFCASSVVDRGQDTQYFGPGTRLTVL.

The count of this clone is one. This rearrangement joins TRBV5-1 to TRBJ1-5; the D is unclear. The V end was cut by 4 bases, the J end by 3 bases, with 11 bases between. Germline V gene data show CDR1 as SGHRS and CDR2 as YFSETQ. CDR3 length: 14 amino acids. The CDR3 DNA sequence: TGCGCCAGCAGCCCCGGGGATTACAATCAGCCCCAGCATTTT. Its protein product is CASSPGDYNQPQHF. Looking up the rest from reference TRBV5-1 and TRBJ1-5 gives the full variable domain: KAGVTQTPRYLIKTRGQQVTLSCSPISGHRSVSWYQQTPGQGLQFLFEYFSETQRNKGNFPGRFSGRQFSNSRSEMNVSTLELGDSALYLCASSPGDYNQPQHFGDGTRLSIL.

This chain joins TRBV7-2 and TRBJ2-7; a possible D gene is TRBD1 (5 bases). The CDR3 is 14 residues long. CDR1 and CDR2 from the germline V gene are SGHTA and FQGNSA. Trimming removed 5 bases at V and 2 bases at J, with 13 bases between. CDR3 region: CASSDSEWAYEQYF. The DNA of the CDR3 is TGTGCCAGCAGCGACAGCGAGTGGGCCTACGAGCAGTACTTC.

The CDR3 sequence: CAISGSRDRTLWGYTF. For the CDR3, the DNA is TGTGCCATCAGTGGTAGCCGGGACAGGACCCTCTGGGGCTACACCTTC. The rearrangement uses TRBV10-3 and TRBJ1-2; 8 bases are a match to TRBD1. There are 16 residues in the CDR3. Germline values: CDR1 ENHRY, CDR2 SYGVKD. The V and J ends lost 4 bases and 8 bases, in that order; junction bases with no gene match: 15.

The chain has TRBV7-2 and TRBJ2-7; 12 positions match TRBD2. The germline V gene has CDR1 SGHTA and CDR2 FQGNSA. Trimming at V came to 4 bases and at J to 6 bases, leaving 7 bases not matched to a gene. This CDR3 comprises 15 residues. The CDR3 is CASSSRLAGAREQYF. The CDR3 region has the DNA TGTGCCAGCAGCTCTAGACTAGCGGGAGCTCGCGAGCAGTACTTC. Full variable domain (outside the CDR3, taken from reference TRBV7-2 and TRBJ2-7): GAGVSQSPSNKVTEKGKDVELRCDPISGHTALYWYRQSLGQGLEFLIYFQGNSAPDKSGLPSDRFSAERTGGSVSTLTIQRTQQEDSAVYLCASSSRLAGAREQYFGPGTRLTVT.

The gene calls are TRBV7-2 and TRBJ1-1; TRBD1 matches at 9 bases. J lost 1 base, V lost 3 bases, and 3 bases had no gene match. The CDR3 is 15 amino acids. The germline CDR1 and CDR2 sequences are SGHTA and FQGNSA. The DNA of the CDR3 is TGTGCCAGCAGCTTTTGGGGACAGGGGAACACTGAAGCTTTCTTT. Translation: CASSFWGQGNTEAFF.

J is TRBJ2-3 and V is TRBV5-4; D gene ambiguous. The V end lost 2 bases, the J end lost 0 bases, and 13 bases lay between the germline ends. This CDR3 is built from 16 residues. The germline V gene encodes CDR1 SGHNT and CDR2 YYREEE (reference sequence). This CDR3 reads CASSFGRLPSTDTQYF. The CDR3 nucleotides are TGTGCCAGCAGCTTCGGCAGGCTACCTAGCACAGATACGCAGTATTTT. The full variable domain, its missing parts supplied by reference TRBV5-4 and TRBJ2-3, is ETGVTQSPTHLIKTRGQQVTLRCSSQSGHNTVSWYQQALGQGPQFIFQYYREEENGRGNFPPRFSGLQFPNYSSELNVNALELDDSALYLCASSFGRLPSTDTQYFGPGTRLTVL.

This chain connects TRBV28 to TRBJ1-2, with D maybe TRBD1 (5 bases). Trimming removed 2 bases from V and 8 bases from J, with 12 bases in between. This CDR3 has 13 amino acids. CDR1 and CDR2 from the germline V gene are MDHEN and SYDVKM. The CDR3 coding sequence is TGTGCCAGCAGTTTAAGGCAGGGCCTAGGCTACACCTTC. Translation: CASSLRQGLGYTF.

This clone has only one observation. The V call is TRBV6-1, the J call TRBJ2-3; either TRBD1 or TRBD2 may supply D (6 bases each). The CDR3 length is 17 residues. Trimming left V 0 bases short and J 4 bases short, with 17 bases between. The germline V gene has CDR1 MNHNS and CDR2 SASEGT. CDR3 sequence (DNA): TGTGCCAGCAGTGAAGCCGGGGGCAAGGGACACGCAGATACGCAGTATTTT. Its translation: CASSEAGGKGHADTQYF.

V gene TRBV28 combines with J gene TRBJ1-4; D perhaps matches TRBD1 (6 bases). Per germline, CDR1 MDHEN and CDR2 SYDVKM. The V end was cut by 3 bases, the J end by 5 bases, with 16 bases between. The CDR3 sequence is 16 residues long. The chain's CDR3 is CASSFNPGGVNEKLFF. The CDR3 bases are TGTGCCAGCAGTTTTAACCCCGGGGGCGTGAATGAAAAACTGTTTTTT.

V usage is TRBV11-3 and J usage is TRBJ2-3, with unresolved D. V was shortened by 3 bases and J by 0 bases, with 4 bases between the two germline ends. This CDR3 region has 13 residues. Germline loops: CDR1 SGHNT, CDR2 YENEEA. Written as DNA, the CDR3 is TGTGCCAGCAGCTTTGAGAGCACAGATACGCAGTATTTT. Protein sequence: CASSFESTDTQYF.

CDR3 coding DNA: TGCGCCAGCGGACAGGGGGCCCCCTACGAGCAGTACTTC. This encodes CASGQGAPYEQYF. This sequence joins TRBV5-1 and TRBJ2-7; 11 nucleotides align to TRBD1. The CDR3 consists of 13 residues. V lost 7 bases to trimming and J lost 2 bases; unmatched junction nucleotides: 2. In germline, CDR1 is SGHRS, CDR2 YFSETQ.